Reported below is one T cell receptor beta chain. CDR3 length: 16 residues. V lost 2 bases to trimming and J lost 5 bases; unmatched junction nucleotides: 6. The germline CDR1 and CDR2 sequences are PRHDT and FYEKMQ (reference sequence). One entry per CDR3 protein, called by TCRdb with MiXCR from the RT-PCR reads. The sample has about 680,000 distinct CDR3 sequences; approximately 15% are singletons. The receptor's source is a female donor in good health, serving as a healthy control. V usage is TRBV13 and J usage is TRBJ2-2; 9 bases line up with TRBD1. The specimen was memory CD4+ T cells from blood. Here the CDR3 DNA reads TGTGCCAGCAGCTTATACCGGGACAGGGTAACCGGGGAGCTGTTTTTT. Protein sequence: CASSLYRDRVTGELFF.